These 25 T cell receptor beta chains came from one sample sequenced in a study of vaccination and CD4 T cells after COVID-19. As to treatment: roughly 10-day PBMC culture with coronavirus spike peptide pools or control peptides (ViraFEST assay). CD4+ T lymphocytes from the unexposed donor were collected before the COVID-19 pandemic (2011-2018). Oncomine TCR Beta short-read sequencing was applied to DNA from cultured CD4+ T cells. In TCRdb, the PCR reads were re-called with MiXCR into one record per CDR3 protein. The sample has thousands of distinct CDR3 sequences, around 46% seen once. Antigens of these TCRs are unknown. Sequenced material: CD4+ T cells from blood, cultured in vitro. The receptors shown here come from a human donor in good health.

The count of this clonotype is one. The J gene is TRBJ2-7, the V gene TRBV27; possibly TRBD1 for D (5 bases). V dropped 8 bases and J dropped 0 bases, with 17 bases sitting between them. This CDR3 has 15 amino acids. Germline CDR1 and CDR2: MNHEY and SMNVEV (reference sequence). CDR3 residues: CASSLEGAYSYEQYF. CDR3 bases: TGTGCCAGCTCCCTGGAAGGGGCCTACTCCTACGAGCAGTACTTC.

This clonotype turned up a few times. The V gene is TRBV20-1, the J gene TRBJ2-7; TRBD1 matches at 9 bases. Unmatched junction bases numbered 15, after V lost 0 bases and J lost 12 bases. Germline CDR1 and CDR2: DFQATT and SNEGSKA (reference sequence). This CDR3 has 15 residues. CDR3 DNA: TGCAGTGCTAGAGATCAGGGACAGGGCGAGTTCGCCTCGTACTTC. Translating gives CSARDQGQGEFASYF.

V is TRBV19 and J is TRBJ2-5, with a weak D call TRBD2 (6 bases). With 6 bases removed from V and 1 base from J, the gap between germline ends came to 21 bases. The V gene's germline CDR1 is LNHDA and CDR2 SQIVND (reference sequence). The CDR3 contains 17 residues. The CDR3 reads CASRRPGVYDGQETQYF. DNA of the CDR3: TGTGCCAGTAGAAGACCGGGAGTCTATGACGGCCAAGAGACCCAGTACTTC.

This clonotype was seen a few times. The V gene is TRBV6-1, the J gene TRBJ2-7; TRBD1 matches 7 bases. Germline CDR1 and CDR2: MNHNS and SASEGT. CDR3 length: 15 residues. Trimming took 2 bases from V and 2 from J; bases not matched to a gene: 6. CDR3 nucleotide sequence: TGTGCCAGCAGTGAAAGAGGGGGCGCCGCCTACGAGCAGTACTTC. This encodes CASSERGGAAYEQYF.

This clonotype showed up just a few times. The genes are TRBV7-9 and TRBJ2-7; maybe TRBD2 (6 bases). From germline, CDR1 is SEHNR and CDR2 FQNEAQ (reference sequence). This CDR3 comprises 11 residues. V gave up 1 base and J gave up 9 bases, with 7 bases separating them. CDR3 in amino acids: CASSLDGGQYF. The CDR3 DNA reads TGTGCCAGCAGCTTAGACGGGGGGCAGTACTTC.

The chain employs TRBV9 and TRBJ1-5, with D possibly being TRBD1 (6 bases). CDR3 length: 15 residues. Germline CDR1 is SGDLS and CDR2 is YYNGEE. Trimming shortened V by 4 bases and J by 3 bases, and 14 bases separated the two germline ends. CDR3 protein: CASSPRGDTNQPQHF. CDR3 coding DNA: TGTGCCAGCAGCCCCAGAGGGGACACCAATCAGCCCCAGCATTTT.

The chain couples TRBV18 to TRBJ1-1, with D possibly being TRBD1 (5 bases). Germline V lookup: CDR1 KGHSH, CDR2 LQKENI. This CDR3 is built from 13 residues. The V and J ends lost 6 bases and 1 base respectively, with 9 bases between them. The CDR3 coding sequence is TGTGCCAGCTCGGAGGGGCAGAACACTGAAGCTTTCTTT. Translating it yields CASSEGQNTEAFF.

This clonotype came up a few times. The CDR3: CASSRRGGSTDTQYF. In DNA, the CDR3 is TGTGCCAGCAGCCGGCGGGGTGGGAGCACAGATACGCAGTATTTT. The chain joins TRBV7-2 to TRBJ2-3; TRBD2 is a possible D gene (6 bases). In germline, CDR1 is SGHTA, CDR2 FQGNSA. This CDR3 is 15 amino acids long. V dropped 5 bases and J dropped 0 bases, with 12 bases sitting between them. Using reference TRBV7-2 and TRBJ2-3 for the parts outside the CDR3, the full variable domain is GAGVSQSPSNKVTEKGKDVELRCDPISGHTALYWYRQSLGQGLEFLIYFQGNSAPDKSGLPSDRFSAERTGGSVSTLTIQRTQQEDSAVYLCASSRRGGSTDTQYFGPGTRLTVL.

The J gene is TRBJ2-1, the V gene TRBV20-1; D gene unclear. Between the trimmed V and J ends, which lost 1 base and 6 bases, there was a span of 10 bases. This CDR3 comprises 13 residues. Germline V CDR1 and CDR2: DFQATT, SNEGSKA (reference sequence). The CDR3 DNA reads TGCAGTGCTAGAGGTCCCACTATCAATGAGCAGTTCTTC. Protein sequence: CSARGPTINEQFF.

This clonotype was recorded once. The chain is built from TRBV10-3 and TRBJ2-7; D remains unclear. The CDR3 is made up of 11 amino acids. Germline-derived CDR1 and CDR2 are ENHRY and SYGVKD. The CDR3, as DNA: TGTGCAGGTGGGCCCATCTACGAGCAGTACTTC. Protein sequence: CAGGPIYEQYF.

CDR3 region: CASSPDGGARDTEAFF. The CDR3 DNA sequence: TGTGCCAGCAGTCCTGATGGGGGGGCGCGGGACACTGAAGCTTTCTTT. The chain employs TRBV6-4 and TRBJ1-1, with D maybe TRBD1 (6 bases). The germline CDR1 and CDR2 sequences are MRHNA and SNTAGT. Trimming pared 5 bases from V and 3 bases from J, leaving 19 bases between. The CDR3 length is 16 residues.

This clonotype has a single count. No DNA is shown, since the ends of the CDR3 on it are uncertain; the CDR3 is the one TCRdb lists. This chain links TRBV20-1 with TRBJ1-6; the D call of TRBD1 is as the table states it, not checked on the DNA. The CDR3 comprises 21 residues, both ends counted. Germline CDR1 and CDR2: DFQATT and SNEGSKA (reference sequence). The CDR3 sequence is CSVWEVAKNIQYFGADSPLHF.

This clonotype has only a few counts. The chain employs TRBV6-2 or TRBV6-3 and TRBJ2-3, with TRBD2 matching 10 bases. CDR1 and CDR2 from the germline V gene are MNHEY and SVGEGT. Losses at the gene ends were 5 bases for V and 4 bases for J; bases not matched to a gene: 9. This CDR3 contains 16 residues. This chain's CDR3 is CASSDRAGGSADTQYF. CDR3 coding DNA: TGTGCCAGCAGTGACCGAGCGGGGGGGTCGGCAGATACGCAGTATTTT.

CDR3 DNA: TGTGCCTGGAGGCGACTGAATTCACCCCTCCACTTT. Its protein is CAWRRLNSPLHF. The chain carries TRBV30 and TRBJ1-6; D is undetermined. The CDR3 has 12 amino acids. CDR1 is GTSNPN, CDR2 SVGIG, per germline (reference sequence). V shed 3 bases and J shed 7 bases, with 7 bases lying between them.

CDR3 protein: CSGQVQETQYF. The CDR3 DNA follows: TGCAGTGGGCAAGTCCAAGAGACCCAGTACTTC. The rearrangement joins TRBV20-1 to TRBJ2-5, with no clear D. V was trimmed by 7 bases and J by 1 base, leaving 7 bases between them. Germline CDR1 reads DFQATT; CDR2 reads SNEGSKA (reference sequence). This CDR3 spans 11 amino acids.

The table lists this clonotype with a few counts. CDR3 sequence reads: CASSYARSPLHF. The CDR3 DNA reads as TGTGCCAGCAGTTACGCCAGGTCACCCCTCCACTTT. V gene TRBV6-5 combines with J gene TRBJ1-6; D is unresolved. The V end was cut by 2 bases, the J end by 10 bases, with 6 bases between. Per germline, CDR1 MNHEY and CDR2 SVGAGI. The CDR3 loop spans 12 amino acids.

The chain couples TRBV6-1 to TRBJ1-6; D is unclear. The CDR3 has 12 amino acids. Germline V CDR1 and CDR2: MNHNS, SASEGT. Between the trimmed V and J ends, which lost 6 bases and 7 bases, there was a span of 7 bases. The CDR3 region has the DNA TGTGCCAGCAGAACGCTCAATTCACCCCTCCACTTT. This sequence encodes CASRTLNSPLHF.

This sequence joins TRBV15 and TRBJ2-1; 9 bases align to TRBD2. Germline V gene data show CDR1 as LNHNV and CDR2 as YYDKDF (reference sequence). The CDR3 consists of 13 residues. The V gene end was trimmed by 11 bases and the J gene end by 8 bases; junction bases not matched to a gene: 10. This CDR3 reads CAYARGGRDEQFF. CDR3 bases: TGTGCCTACGCGCGGGGGGGCCGCGATGAGCAGTTCTTC.

The V and J genes are TRBV12-3 or TRBV12-4 and TRBJ1-6, with 9 bases lining up with TRBD1. This CDR3 has 15 residues. The ends lost 3 bases at V and 6 bases at J; junction bases unmatched: 3. The CDR3 is CASSFRDRANSPLHF. The CDR3 bases are TGTGCCAGCAGTTTCCGGGACAGGGCTAATTCACCCCTCCACTTT.

The chain joins TRBV5-1 to TRBJ2-5; D is ambiguous. CDR1 is SGHRS, CDR2 YFSETQ, per germline. V lost 6 bases to trimming and J lost 5 bases, with 20 bases between them. CDR3 length equals 15 residues. CDR3 bases: TGCGCCAGCAAAACCCTACATGGAAGCCAGGAGACCCAGTACTTC. It is translated as CASKTLHGSQETQYF.

This chain uses TRBV30 with TRBJ2-1; D ambiguous. Germline lookup yields CDR1 GTSNPN and CDR2 SVGIG (reference sequence). Trimming removed 4 bases at V and 3 bases at J, with 7 bases between. CDR3 length equals 12 residues. CDR3 nucleotide sequence: TGTGCCTGGAAACTTGACTACAATGAGCAGTTCTTC. Amino acids: CAWKLDYNEQFF. Drawing the rest from reference TRBV30 and TRBJ2-1, the complete variable domain is SQTIHQWPATLVQPVGSPLSLECTVEGTSNPNLYWYRQAAGRGLQLLFYSVGIGQISSEVPQNLSASRPQDRQFILSSKKLLLSDSGFYLCAWKLDYNEQFFGPGTRLTVL.

The gene calls are TRBV30 and TRBJ2-7; 11 bases line up with TRBD2. With V trimmed by 3 bases and J by 1 base, 11 bases remained unmatched. The CDR3 spans 17 residues. Germline CDR1 is GTSNPN and CDR2 is SVGIG (reference sequence). The CDR3 coding sequence is TGTGCCTGGAGGCCAATCAGGGGGACTAGCGGATCCTACGAGCAGTACTTC. Translation: CAWRPIRGTSGSYEQYF.

V gene TRBV19 combines with J gene TRBJ2-5; 11 bases fit TRBD1. V was pared by 4 bases and J by 4 bases, with 5 bases of the junction left unmatched. This CDR3 comprises 15 residues. CDR1 and CDR2 (germline): LNHDA, SQIVND (reference sequence). Here the CDR3 reads CASSKGQGAGETQYF. DNA of the CDR3: TGTGCCAGTAGTAAAGGACAGGGGGCAGGAGAGACCCAGTACTTC.

This clonotype has a handful of counts. This sequence joins TRBV24-1 and TRBJ2-3; D is undetermined. The CDR3 contains 16 residues. Germline lookup yields CDR1 KGHDR and CDR2 SFDVKD. The germline V and J ends were trimmed by 5 bases and 1 base, with 15 bases remaining between them. The CDR3 coding sequence is TGTGCCACCAGTGGCGGCCAGGCCTTCGGCACAGATACGCAGTATTTT. This encodes CATSGGQAFGTDTQYF.

This clonotype was picked up a small number of times. The rearrangement uses TRBV19 and TRBJ2-1; 7 positions agree with TRBD1. The CDR3 length is 13 residues. Germline values: CDR1 LNHDA, CDR2 SQIVND (reference sequence). J gave up 6 bases and V 5 bases, and 4 bases lay outside the gene matches. As DNA, the CDR3 is TGTGCCAGTAGTGAACAGGGGAGCAATGAGCAGTTCTTC. This translates into CASSEQGSNEQFF.